These T cell receptor beta chains were read from a single sample in a study of shared clonotypes between healthy human individuals. Clones were read by immunoSEQ multiplex PCR, and TCRdb kept only the in-frame ones, dropping some. The repertoire holds 2,500,000 or so clones, with 92% as singletons. The sequenced sample was naive CD4+ T cells from PBMCs. The receptors derive from a young man in good health. Some clones in this sample may be carry-over from other donors' samples. The CDR3 runs from the conserved cysteine through the conserved F or W. A D gene is named only where the DNA matches it firmly. Clone sizes are given selectively: once, few, many, or a class where the clone is expanded.

v_gene	j_gene	abundance	d_gene	CDR3aa	CDR3nt
TRBV25-1	TRBJ2-7	-	-	CATFGYEQYF	TGTGCCACCTTTGGGTACGAGCAGTACTTC
TRBV7-2	TRBJ1-2	-	-	CASSPRINSRYGYTF	TGTGCCAGCAGCCCTAGAATCAACAGTCGCTATGGCTACACCTTC
TRBV15	TRBJ1-1	-	-	CATSRGGAGNTEAFF	TGTGCCACCAGCAGAGGGGGAGCAGGGAACACTGAAGCTTTCTTT
TRBV10-1	TRBJ2-7	-	TRBD1	CASSPSGQMGEQYF	TGCGCCAGCAGTCCTTCGGGACAGATGGGCGAGCAGTACTTC
TRBV28	TRBJ2-1	-	-	CASSLWTYEQFF	TGTGCCAGCAGTTTATGGACTTATGAGCAGTTCTTC
TRBV5-6	TRBJ2-1	-	-	CASGDAPRNANEQFF	TGTGCCAGCGGCGACGCCCCCCGTAACGCCAATGAGCAGTTCTTC
TRBV28	TRBJ2-7	-	-	CASSFGRIYEQYF	TGTGCCAGCAGTTTTGGCAGGATATACGAGCAGTACTTC
TRBV30	TRBJ1-1	few	-	CAWSVRQGSIVWTEAFF	TGTGCCTGGAGTGTACGTCAGGGTAGTATCGTATGGACTGAAGCTTTCTTT
TRBV5-3	TRBJ1-1	once	-	CARSLGMGRCLNTEAFF	TGTGCCAGAAGCTTGGGGATGGGACGGTGCCTCAACACTGAAGCTTTCTTT
TRBV19	TRBJ2-1	-	-	CASSLRESRYNEQFF	TGTGCCAGTTCTCTTAGGGAGAGTAGGTACAATGAGCAGTTCTTC
TRBV5-1	TRBJ2-7	-	-	CASSLGPGEYEQYF	TGCGCCAGCAGCTTGGGCCCTGGGGAATACGAGCAGTACTTC
TRBV19	TRBJ2-7	-	-	CASSGLRWERGSYEQYF	TGTGCCAGTTCTGGGCTACGCTGGGAGAGAGGGTCCTACGAGCAGTACTTC
TRBV9	TRBJ2-3	-	-	CASSVVATTTDTQYF	TGTGCCAGCAGCGTAGTAGCTACAACTACAGATACGCAGTATTTT
TRBV7-2	TRBJ2-2	-	TRBD2	CASSLAGLVYTGELFF	TGTGCCAGCAGCTTGGCGGGACTAGTATACACCGGGGAGCTGTTTTTT
TRBV18	TRBJ1-2	-	-	CASSPTDNYGYTF	TGTGCCAGCTCACCCACGGACAACTATGGCTACACCTTC
TRBV15	TRBJ1-1	-	-	CATSRDPGIAGTNTEAFF	TGTGCCACCAGCAGAGATCCAGGGATAGCAGGCACGAACACTGAAGCTTTCTTT
TRBV2	TRBJ1-5	-	TRBD1	CASSTRQGYNQPQHF	TGTGCCAGCAGTACACGACAGGGGTATAATCAGCCCCAGCATTTT
TRBV5-4	TRBJ2-7	-	-	CASSPSGRQERPYEQYF	TGTGCCAGCAGCCCCAGTGGGAGACAGGAGAGACCCTACGAGCAGTACTTC
TRBV18	TRBJ1-2	-	-	CASSPWGPEANYGYTF	TGTGCCAGCTCACCATGGGGCCCCGAAGCTAACTATGGCTACACCTTC
TRBV12-1	TRBJ1-1	-	-	CASSPREIQGAHTEAFF	TGTGCCAGCAGCCCGAGGGAGATACAGGGGGCCCACACTGAAGCTTTCTTT
TRBV9	TRBJ2-2	-	-	CASSAGLAGELFF	TGTGCCAGCAGCGCCGGGCTCGCCGGGGAGCTGTTTTTT
TRBV30	TRBJ2-5	-	-	CAWSVKGRAQETQYF	TGTGCCTGGAGTGTAAAGGGCAGGGCCCAAGAGACCCAGTACTTC
TRBV9	TRBJ2-7	-	TRBD2	CASSVVAGQVSYEQYF	TGTGCCAGCAGCGTAGTAGCGGGACAAGTCTCCTACGAGCAGTACTTC
TRBV5-1	TRBJ1-1	-	-	CASSLDPGTEAFF	TGCGCCAGCAGCTTGGATCCGGGGACTGAAGCTTTCTTT
TRBV2	TRBJ1-2	-	TRBD1	CASSVNRGSNYGYTF	TGTGCCAGCAGCGTTAACAGGGGATCTAACTATGGCTACACCTTC
TRBV28	TRBJ1-2	-	-	CASANFGIGGYTF	TGTGCCAGTGCTAATTTTGGCATAGGTGGCTACACCTTC
TRBV5-8	TRBJ1-2	once	TRBD1	CASSPGDRGLYGYTF	TGTGCCAGCAGCCCCGGGGACAGGGGATTATATGGCTACACCTTC
TRBV5-6	TRBJ1-2	-	-	CASSLAVDGYTF	TGTGCCAGCAGCTTGGCTGTGGATGGCTACACCTTC
TRBV27	TRBJ1-4	-	-	CASSFDGATNEKLFF	TGTGCCAGCAGTTTTGACGGCGCAACTAATGAAAAACTGTTTTTT
TRBV6-8	TRBJ2-7	-	TRBD1	CASRLGQGYEQYF	TGTGCCAGCAGGCTGGGACAGGGCTACGAGCAGTACTTC
TRBV6-1	TRBJ2-7	-	TRBD1	CASNDRAGLGQYF	TGTGCCAGCAATGACAGGGCCGGGCTAGGGCAGTACTTC
TRBV25-1	TRBJ2-2	-	TRBD1	CASTPDRGGTGELFF	TGTGCCAGCACCCCGGACAGGGGCGGGACCGGGGAGCTGTTTTTT
TRBV19	TRBJ1-5	-	-	CASMVQGTARQPQHF	TGTGCCAGTATGGTCCAGGGAACGGCGCGTCAGCCCCAGCATTTT
TRBV30	TRBJ1-2	-	-	CAWSEQGYGYTF	TGTGCCTGGAGTGAGCAGGGGTATGGCTACACCTTC
TRBV19	TRBJ1-5	-	-	CASSIPYQPQHF	TGTGCCAGTAGTATACCATATCAGCCCCAGCATTTT
TRBV6-5	TRBJ2-1	-	-	CASMGSYNEQFF	TGTGCCAGCATGGGCTCCTACAATGAGCAGTTCTTC
TRBV7-8	TRBJ1-6	-	-	CASSLGRDAFYNSPLHF	TGTGCCAGCAGCTTAGGGCGGGACGCCTTCTATAATTCACCCCTCCACTTT
TRBV11-2	TRBJ1-1	-	-	CASSSYMNTEAFF	TGTGCCAGCAGCTCTTACATGAACACTGAAGCTTTCTTT
TRBV28	TRBJ1-4	-	TRBD1	CASSSGQGGVKLFF	TGTGCCAGCAGTTCGGGACAGGGGGGGGTAAAACTGTTTTTT
TRBV6-6	TRBJ2-1	-	TRBD2	CASSTSGYNEQFF	TGTGCCAGCTCCACTAGCGGCTACAATGAGCAGTTCTTC
TRBV4-1	TRBJ2-5	-	-	CASSQFGQETQYF	TGCGCCAGCAGCCAATTCGGCCAAGAGACCCAGTACTTC
TRBV28	TRBJ1-2	-	-	CASSSGKGYYGYTF	TGTGCCAGCAGTTCAGGGAAAGGGTATTATGGCTACACCTTC
TRBV7-2	TRBJ2-1	-	TRBD2	CASSLRLAGFSYNEQFF	TGTGCCAGCAGCTTAAGGCTAGCGGGCTTCTCCTACAATGAGCAGTTCTTC
TRBV7-3	TRBJ2-1	-	-	CASSLTRGAYNEQFF	TGTGCCAGCAGCTTAACCCGGGGCGCCTACAATGAGCAGTTCTTC